This T cell receptor (beta chain) was recorded in a study of regulatory T cells in long-lasting Graves disease. Combining iRepertoire HTBI primers with Arm-PCR of CDR3 regions, the authors built TCR beta libraries. Authors' analysis steps: Taken together, the samples had 62 TRBV and 13 to 15 TRBJ segments identified. TCRdb recomputed calls from the multiplex PCR reads with MiXCR, one row per CDR3 protein. None of the V and J calls come from the authors' own analysis; TCRdb made them. In the table there are about 470,000 distinct CDR3 sequences, roughly 21% of which are singletons. Time point meaning: persistent/refractory GD, antithyroid drugs over 5 years with positive TRAb. From RNA extracted from PBMCs, the TCR library was made. This clonotype turned up a few times. Its specificity is unknown. Study findings and constraints: Thyroid tissue was not sampled; only peripheral blood was.

The sequence was obtained from a female donor with Graves disease. The sample was peripheral blood mononuclear cells (PBMCs), taken when the disease was refractory, from a patient treated with antithyroid drugs.

The CDR3 reads CSVRLGTGYSGYTF. The CDR3 bases are TGCAGCGTCCGCCTCGGGACAGGGTACAGTGGCTACACCTTC. The chain employs TRBV29-1 and TRBJ1-2; 9 positions match TRBD1. Per germline, CDR1 SQVTM and CDR2 ANQGSEA. V lost 6 bases, J lost 7 bases, and 12 bases stayed unmatched. The length of the CDR3 is 14 residues.